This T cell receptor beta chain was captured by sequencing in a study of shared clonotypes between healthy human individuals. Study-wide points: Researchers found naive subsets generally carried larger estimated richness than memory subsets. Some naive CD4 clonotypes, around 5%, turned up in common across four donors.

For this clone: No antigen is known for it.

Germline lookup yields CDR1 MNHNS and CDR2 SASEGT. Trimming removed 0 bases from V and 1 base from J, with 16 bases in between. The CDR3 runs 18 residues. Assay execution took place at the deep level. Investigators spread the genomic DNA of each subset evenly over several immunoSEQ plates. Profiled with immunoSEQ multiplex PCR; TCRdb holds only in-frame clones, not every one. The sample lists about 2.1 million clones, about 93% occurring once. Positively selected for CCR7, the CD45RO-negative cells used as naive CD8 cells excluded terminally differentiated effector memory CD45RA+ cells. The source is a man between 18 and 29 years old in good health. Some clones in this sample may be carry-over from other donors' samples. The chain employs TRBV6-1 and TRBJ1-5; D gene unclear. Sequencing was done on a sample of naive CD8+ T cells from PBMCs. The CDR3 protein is CASSEAMALRGSNQPQHF. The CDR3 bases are TGTGCCAGCAGTGAAGCTATGGCCCTACGAGGCAGCAATCAGCCCCAGCATTTT.